Listed here is a single T cell receptor (beta chain). Its antigen is as yet unknown. Assay: immunoSEQ multiplex PCR; the TCRdb copy retains only in-frame clones and omits some. This table holds 130,000 to 150,000 clones, under 95% found once. The sample originates from a study of T cell responses to AZD1222 COVID-19 vaccine. Study details: Pooling covered second doses at about 4 or about 12 weeks.

Regarding the study as a whole: With dominance at 160-218 and 743-854, vaccine-associated CD4 TCRs spanned spike.

The sequence was obtained from an adult in good health. Source: peripheral blood, taken on day 0 of AZD1222 vaccination.

CDR3 nucleotide sequence: TGTGCCAGCAGGGGTGGCTTTTACGAGCAGTACTTC. It is translated as CASRGGFYEQYF. The V call is TRBV2, the J call TRBJ2-7, with D uncertain. The ends were cut back, 6 bases at V and 4 bases at J, with 10 bases in the middle. Germline V lookup: CDR1 SNHLY, CDR2 FYNNEI. The CDR3 extends over 12 amino acids.